Below, 14 T cell receptor beta chains from the same sample are listed, as sequenced in a study of shared clonotypes between healthy human individuals. CD8 cells regarded as naive lacked CD45RO, were positively chosen for CCR7, and omitted terminally differentiated effector memory CD45RA+ cells. This table comes from immunoSEQ multiplex PCR, and its TCRdb copy is limited to in-frame clones, with some not included. The data show about 1.9 million clones, with around 93% seen just once and roughly 1.7% held by the top ten. Sequencing input: naive CD8+ T cells from PBMCs. The receptors were gathered from a man between 18 and 35 years old in good health. Some clones in this sample may be carry-over from other donors' samples.

J is TRBJ2-7 and V is TRBV7-8; 7 bases are shared with TRBD1. Trimming took 4 bases from V and 2 from J; bases not matched to a gene: 11. Germline CDR1 is SGHVS and CDR2 is FQNEAQ. The CDR3 is made up of 16 amino acids. CDR3 in amino acids: CASSSTARDSAYEQYF. The CDR3, as DNA: TGTGCCAGCAGCTCTACGGCCCGGGACAGCGCCTACGAGCAGTACTTC.

The CDR3 sequence is CASSPQPGSTNEKLFF. CDR3 in DNA: TGTGCCAGTAGCCCCCAACCCGGATCAACTAATGAAAAACTGTTTTTT. The V and J genes are TRBV19 and TRBJ1-4; D uncertain. Germline V CDR1 and CDR2: LNHDA, SQIVND (reference sequence). Trimming removed 6 bases from V and 0 bases from J, with 14 bases in between. CDR3 length: 16 amino acids.

V gene TRBV2 combines with J gene TRBJ2-1, with D perhaps given as TRBD1 or TRBD2 (5 bases each). This CDR3 spans 14 amino acids. V dropped 6 bases and J dropped 4 bases, with 13 bases sitting between them. The germline V gene encodes CDR1 SNHLY and CDR2 FYNNEI. CDR3 sequence reads: CASRGEGYYNEQFF. As DNA, the CDR3 is TGTGCCAGCAGAGGTGAGGGGTATTACAATGAGCAGTTCTTC. Full variable domain (rest looked up from reference TRBV2 and TRBJ2-1): EPEVTQTPSHQVTQMGQEVILRCVPISNHLYFYWYRQILGQKVEFLVSFYNNEISEKSEIFDDQFSVERPDGSNFTLKIRSTKLEDSAMYFCASRGEGYYNEQFFGPGTRLTVL.

The chain uses TRBV28 and TRBJ2-7; a possible D gene is TRBD2 (6 bases). V lost 2 bases and J lost 6, with 17 bases in between. CDR1 and CDR2 (germline): MDHEN, SYDVKM. The CDR3 has 15 amino acids. The CDR3 loop reads CASSLTLPGASEQYF. The DNA of the CDR3 is TGTGCCAGCAGTTTAACCCTTCCGGGAGCGAGCGAGCAGTACTTC.

This clone was observed a single time. V gene TRBV27 combines with J gene TRBJ2-7; D call uncertain. This CDR3 region has 14 residues. The germline V and J ends were trimmed by 1 base and 3 bases, with 10 bases remaining between them. Germline CDR1 MNHEY, CDR2 SMNVEV (reference sequence). CDR3 DNA sequence: TGTGCCAGCAGTTTATTATCGGCAGGCTACGAGCAGTACTTC. Protein product: CASSLLSAGYEQYF.

This clone was recorded only once. The chain links TRBV6-5 to TRBJ2-7; either TRBD1 or TRBD2 may fit D (5 bases each). This CDR3 contains 13 residues. Trimming removed 5 bases from V and 6 bases from J, with 14 bases in between. Germline assignment: CDR1 MNHEY and CDR2 SVGAGI. The CDR3 is CASSPRERAEQYF. CDR3 DNA: TGTGCCAGCAGTCCCAGGGAGCGCGCCGAGCAGTACTTC.

The chain is built from TRBV7-6 and TRBJ2-3; 9 nucleotides align to TRBD1. The germline V gene encodes CDR1 SGHVS and CDR2 FNYEAQ. With 6 bases clipped from V and 4 bases from J, the junction kept 11 bases outside the gene matches. The CDR3 runs 16 residues. The CDR3 DNA reads as TGTGCCAGCAGGCCCGGGACAGGGCTCTCTTCAGATACGCAGTATTTT. This codes for CASRPGTGLSSDTQYF.

The sample holds one count of this clone. The V call is TRBV27, the J call TRBJ2-7; D is uncertain. CDR3 length: 14 amino acids. Germline CDR1 reads MNHEY; CDR2 reads SMNVEV (reference sequence). V was shortened by 3 bases and J by 4 bases, with 13 bases between the two germline ends. CDR3 sequence (DNA): TGTGCCAGCAGTTTGCGAGACACTACTTACGAGCAGTACTTC. Protein: CASSLRDTTYEQYF.

V gene TRBV10-3 combines with J gene TRBJ2-7; 8 nucleotides line up with TRBD1. Trimming cost V 1 base and J 5 bases; bases outside gene matches: 7. CDR3 length: 15 amino acids. In germline, CDR1 is ENHRY, CDR2 SYGVKD. The CDR3 loop is CAISEFPGTGNEQYF. The CDR3 DNA follows: TGTGCCATCAGTGAGTTCCCCGGGACAGGTAACGAGCAGTACTTC.

The chain joins TRBV4-3 to TRBJ2-1, with 7 bases identical to TRBD2. Germline CDR1 LGHNA, CDR2 YSLEER. With V trimmed by 2 bases and J by 9 bases, 10 bases remained unmatched. CDR3 size: 15 residues. The CDR3 loop reads CASSQHGGSWFEQFF. CDR3 nucleotides: TGCGCCAGCAGCCAACACGGCGGGAGTTGGTTTGAGCAGTTCTTC.

The rearrangement joins TRBV6-1 to TRBJ1-1; D remains unclear. The ends were cut back, 2 bases at V and 11 bases at J, with 9 bases in the middle. CDR3 length: 11 residues. The germline V gene encodes CDR1 MNHNS and CDR2 SASEGT. The CDR3 loop reads CASSESTVAFF. CDR3 nucleotide sequence: TGTGCCAGCAGTGAATCCACCGTTGCTTTCTTT.

The rearrangement links TRBV29-1 to TRBJ1-2, with no clear D. This CDR3 is 13 amino acids long. The V and J ends lost 4 bases and 6 bases respectively, with 15 bases between them. Germline V gene sequence: CDR1 SQVTM, CDR2 ANQGSEA. CDR3 loop: CSVVVGLMNGYTF. The CDR3 DNA sequence: TGCAGCGTTGTAGTCGGTTTGATGAATGGCTACACCTTC.

This clone was counted a few times. The CDR3 DNA is TGTGCCAGCAGTCCCGGGACAGGGAACTATGGCTACACCTTC. It encodes CASSPGTGNYGYTF. This chain uses TRBV6-4 with TRBJ1-2; 9 nucleotides align to TRBD1. There are 14 residues in the CDR3. With V trimmed by 5 bases and J by 2 bases, 3 bases remained unmatched. Germline V gives CDR1 MRHNA, CDR2 SNTAGT.

This clone has just one count. The genes are TRBV11-2 and TRBJ1-2, with 8 bases fitting TRBD1. The CDR3 sequence is 15 residues long. Germline trimming cut 4 bases from V and 8 bases from J; bases unmatched to any gene: 12. Germline V gene lookup returns CDR1 SGHAT and CDR2 FQNNGV. The CDR3 DNA sequence: TGTGCCAGCAGCTCGGGACAGGCTCGCCGGGTGGGCTACACCTTC. Translating gives CASSSGQARRVGYTF.